One sample yielded the 21 T cell receptor beta chains listed below, sequenced in a study of human versus mouse CDR3 diversity and MHC coevolution. The table came from immunoSEQ multiplex PCR; TCRdb's copy has only in-frame clones and leaves some out. The table records about 80,000 clones, 90% to 95% of them present only once. The sequencing input was naive CD4+ T cells from blood. The sample's subset: CD45RO-negative CD62L-positive naive CD4 T cells. Source of these receptors: a person between 25 and 70 years old in good health.

CDR3 bases: TGTGCCAGTAGTACTTCGACAGGAACGGGCACCAACTATGGCTACACCTTC. Translated: CASSTSTGTGTNYGYTF. The chain recombines TRBV19 with TRBJ1-2; tentatively, D is TRBD1 (6 bases). The CDR3 contains 17 residues. V was pared by 4 bases and J by 2 bases, with 20 bases between. Looked up from germline, CDR1 is LNHDA and CDR2 is SQIVND (reference sequence).

V usage is TRBV11-2 and J usage is TRBJ1-2; D may be TRBD1 (6 bases). The germline V and J ends were trimmed by 4 bases and 3 bases, with 12 bases remaining between them. This CDR3 spans 14 amino acids. Looked up from germline, CDR1 is SGHAT and CDR2 is FQNNGV. CDR3 DNA: TGTGCCAGCAGCTCCCGGGGGGGCCACTATGGCTACACCTTC. As protein: CASSSRGGHYGYTF. The variable domain in full, completed from reference TRBV11-2 and TRBJ1-2, reads EAGVAQSPRYKIIEKRQSVAFWCNPISGHATLYWYQQILGQGPKLLIQFQNNGVVDDSQLPKDRFSAERLKGVDSTLKIQPAKLEDSAVYLCASSSRGGHYGYTFGSGTRLTVV.

CDR3 loop: CASSPWGESYEQYF. The CDR3 nucleotides read TGTGCCAGCAGCCCCTGGGGGGAGTCCTACGAGCAGTACTTC. The chain links TRBV7-6 to TRBJ2-5; a possible D gene is TRBD2 (6 bases). The J call is uncertain, as TRBJ2-7 better fits the DNA end. The germline gives CDR1 SGHVS, CDR2 FNYEAQ. This CDR3 contains 14 residues.

This chain connects TRBV4-2 to TRBJ2-3; TRBD2 matches at 15 bases. The CDR3 is made up of 16 amino acids. Germline values: CDR1 LGHNA, CDR2 YNFKEQ. Trimming cost V 1 base and J 5 bases; bases outside gene matches: 1. CDR3 sequence (DNA): TGTGCCAGCAGCCAAGGGACTAGCGGGGGGGGAGATACGCAGTATTTT. Its translation: CASSQGTSGGGDTQYF.

The gene calls are TRBV5-1 and TRBJ2-7; a weak D match, TRBD2 (6 bases). Germline V lookup: CDR1 SGHRS, CDR2 YFSETQ. The V end was cut by 1 base, the J end by 4 bases, with 18 bases between. The CDR3 covers 16 residues. The CDR3 nucleotides read TGCGCCAGCAGCTTGTATCGGGGGTCGGCAATATACGAGCAGTACTTC. Protein sequence: CASSLYRGSAIYEQYF.

This clone was counted once. The genes are TRBV6-6 and TRBJ2-1; 12 bases align to TRBD2. Germline V lookup: CDR1 MNHNY, CDR2 SVGAGI (reference sequence). The CDR3 is 15 residues long. Trimming took 5 bases from V and 10 from J; bases not matched to a gene: 9. CDR3 amino acids: CASSPGLAGPREQFF. In nucleotides, the CDR3 is TGTGCCAGCAGTCCGGGACTAGCGGGCCCCAGGGAGCAGTTCTTC.

The chain uses TRBV6-6 and TRBJ1-1; a possible D gene is TRBD1 (6 bases). The V end was cut by 2 bases, the J end by 2 bases, with 9 bases between. The CDR3 covers 14 residues. The germline V gene has CDR1 MNHNY and CDR2 SVGAGI (reference sequence). CDR3 residues: CASSYGQLNTEAFF. The DNA of the CDR3 is TGTGCCAGCAGTTACGGACAGTTAAACACTGAAGCTTTCTTT.

As DNA, the CDR3 is TGTGCCAGCAGTAGCGGCACTAGCACAGATACGCAGTATTTT. It translates to CASSSGTSTDTQYF. The V gene is TRBV18, the J gene TRBJ2-3, with D perhaps matching TRBD2 (6 bases). The CDR3 spans 14 residues. The V end was cut by 8 bases, the J end by 0 bases, with 12 bases between. Germline CDR1 reads KGHSH; CDR2 reads LQKENI.

The rearrangement joins TRBV28 to TRBJ1-5, with D possibly being TRBD1 (6 bases). The germline gives CDR1 MDHEN, CDR2 SYDVKM. V lost 6 bases, J lost 5 bases, and 11 bases lay in between. The CDR3 is 13 residues long. The CDR3 DNA reads TGTGCCAGCAGATGGACAGTCTATCAGCCCCAGCATTTT. Translated, it gives CASRWTVYQPQHF.

This chain uses TRBV5-8 with TRBJ2-3; D perhaps matches TRBD1 (5 bases). Trimming left V 0 bases short and J 3 bases short, with 8 bases between. The CDR3 extends over 14 amino acids. In germline, CDR1 is SGHTS, CDR2 YDEGEE. The CDR3 protein is CASSLGRVTDTQYF. CDR3 bases: TGTGCCAGCAGCTTGGGCAGGGTTACAGATACGCAGTATTTT.

V usage is TRBV7-2 and J usage is TRBJ2-1; 8 bases line up with TRBD2. The germline gives CDR1 SGHTA, CDR2 FQGNSA. The CDR3 is 13 residues long. Trimming at V came to 5 bases and at J to 4 bases, leaving 1 base not matched to a gene. The CDR3 DNA is TGTGCCAGCAGCCCGGGGGGGTACAATGAGCAGTTCTTC. Residues: CASSPGGYNEQFF.

The chain links TRBV7-9 to TRBJ2-7; D not certain. This CDR3 region has 13 residues. The germline CDR1 and CDR2 sequences are SEHNR and FQNEAQ (reference sequence). V lost 7 bases and J lost 5, with 15 bases in between. CDR3: CASTPAPLHEQYF. The CDR3 DNA reads TGTGCCAGCACCCCTGCCCCACTACACGAGCAGTACTTC.

The chain is built from TRBV18 and TRBJ1-1; no definite D call. CDR1 and CDR2 (germline): KGHSH, LQKENI. Trimming pared 2 bases from V and 0 bases from J, leaving 10 bases between. This CDR3 contains 15 residues. CDR3 loop: CASSPGEALNTEAFF. The CDR3, as DNA: TGTGCCAGCTCACCAGGAGAGGCCCTGAACACTGAAGCTTTCTTT.

The chain is built from TRBV10-3 and TRBJ2-7; 8 nucleotides line up with TRBD1. Germline V CDR1 and CDR2: ENHRY, SYGVKD. V lost 8 bases to trimming and J lost 11 bases; unmatched junction nucleotides: 11. The CDR3 has 12 amino acids. The DNA for the CDR3 is TGTGCCATCCCGCCCGCAGGGGGCAAGAAGTACTTC. It is translated as CAIPPAGGKKYF.

V is TRBV28 and J is TRBJ2-1; TRBD2 matches 8 bases. From germline, CDR1 is MDHEN and CDR2 SYDVKM. J gave up 7 bases and V 2 bases, and 7 bases lay outside the gene matches. This CDR3 contains 15 residues. Here the CDR3 reads CASSLISGIENEQFF. The CDR3 DNA is TGTGCCAGCAGTTTAATTAGCGGGATAGAAAATGAGCAGTTCTTC.

V gene TRBV7-6 combines with J gene TRBJ2-7; TRBD2 is a possible D gene (6 bases). The CDR3 extends over 13 amino acids. V was clipped by 6 bases and J by 5 bases, with 14 bases between them. Germline V gene sequence: CDR1 SGHVS, CDR2 FNYEAQ. The CDR3 bases are TGTGCCAGCAGGACGACTAGTTCCCACGAGCAGTACTTC. Translated: CASRTTSSHEQYF.

Worth noting for this clone: A junction boundary mismatches the germline segment, possibly from a read error. This chain joins TRBV14 and TRBJ1-2; D not resolved. The CDR3 is made up of 14 amino acids. Per the germline V gene, CDR1 is SGHDN and CDR2 is FVKESK. The CDR3 sequence: CASSQPPYRYGCTF. The CDR3 DNA follows: TGTGCCAGCAGCCAACCTCCTTACAGATATGGCTGCACCTTC.

The V call is TRBV7-9, the J call TRBJ2-7; 8 bases are shared with TRBD1. The CDR3 has 15 amino acids. Germline assignment: CDR1 SEHNR and CDR2 FQNEAQ (reference sequence). The J segment lost 3 bases and the V segment lost 5 bases, leaving 9 bases of the junction unmatched. The DNA of the CDR3 is TGTGCCAGCAGCCCCCCCGGGGACAGGAGCTACGAGCAGTACTTC. Its protein product is CASSPPGDRSYEQYF.

The chain joins TRBV4-1 to TRBJ2-7, with 9 nucleotides matching TRBD1. The V segment lost 4 bases and the J segment 3 bases; nucleotides outside the gene matches: 22. The length of the CDR3 is 20 residues. Germline assignment: CDR1 MGHRA and CDR2 YSYEKL. CDR3 protein: CASSLLYQGQGVNRGYEQYF. DNA of the CDR3: TGCGCCAGCAGCCTCCTTTACCAGGGACAGGGCGTTAATAGGGGCTACGAGCAGTACTTC.

The chain has TRBV7-2 and TRBJ2-5, with TRBD1 matching over 9 bases. The germline CDR1 and CDR2 sequences are SGHTA and FQGNSA. CDR3 length: 16 residues. V was clipped by 1 base and J by 4 bases; unmatched bases: 7. In DNA, the CDR3 is TGTGCCAGCAGCTTAGTCTCCGGGACAGGGCGAGAGACCCAGTACTTC. Translated, it gives CASSLVSGTGRETQYF.

This chain links TRBV27 with TRBJ2-3, with 11 nucleotides matching TRBD2. The CDR3 contains 20 residues. J gave up 5 bases and V 0 bases, and 16 bases lay outside the gene matches. The V gene's germline CDR1 is MNHEY and CDR2 SMNVEV (reference sequence). The chain's CDR3 is CASSLSRRPASGRIGDTQYF. The CDR3, as DNA: TGTGCCAGCAGTTTATCGCGGAGGCCGGCTAGCGGGAGGATTGGAGATACGCAGTATTTT.